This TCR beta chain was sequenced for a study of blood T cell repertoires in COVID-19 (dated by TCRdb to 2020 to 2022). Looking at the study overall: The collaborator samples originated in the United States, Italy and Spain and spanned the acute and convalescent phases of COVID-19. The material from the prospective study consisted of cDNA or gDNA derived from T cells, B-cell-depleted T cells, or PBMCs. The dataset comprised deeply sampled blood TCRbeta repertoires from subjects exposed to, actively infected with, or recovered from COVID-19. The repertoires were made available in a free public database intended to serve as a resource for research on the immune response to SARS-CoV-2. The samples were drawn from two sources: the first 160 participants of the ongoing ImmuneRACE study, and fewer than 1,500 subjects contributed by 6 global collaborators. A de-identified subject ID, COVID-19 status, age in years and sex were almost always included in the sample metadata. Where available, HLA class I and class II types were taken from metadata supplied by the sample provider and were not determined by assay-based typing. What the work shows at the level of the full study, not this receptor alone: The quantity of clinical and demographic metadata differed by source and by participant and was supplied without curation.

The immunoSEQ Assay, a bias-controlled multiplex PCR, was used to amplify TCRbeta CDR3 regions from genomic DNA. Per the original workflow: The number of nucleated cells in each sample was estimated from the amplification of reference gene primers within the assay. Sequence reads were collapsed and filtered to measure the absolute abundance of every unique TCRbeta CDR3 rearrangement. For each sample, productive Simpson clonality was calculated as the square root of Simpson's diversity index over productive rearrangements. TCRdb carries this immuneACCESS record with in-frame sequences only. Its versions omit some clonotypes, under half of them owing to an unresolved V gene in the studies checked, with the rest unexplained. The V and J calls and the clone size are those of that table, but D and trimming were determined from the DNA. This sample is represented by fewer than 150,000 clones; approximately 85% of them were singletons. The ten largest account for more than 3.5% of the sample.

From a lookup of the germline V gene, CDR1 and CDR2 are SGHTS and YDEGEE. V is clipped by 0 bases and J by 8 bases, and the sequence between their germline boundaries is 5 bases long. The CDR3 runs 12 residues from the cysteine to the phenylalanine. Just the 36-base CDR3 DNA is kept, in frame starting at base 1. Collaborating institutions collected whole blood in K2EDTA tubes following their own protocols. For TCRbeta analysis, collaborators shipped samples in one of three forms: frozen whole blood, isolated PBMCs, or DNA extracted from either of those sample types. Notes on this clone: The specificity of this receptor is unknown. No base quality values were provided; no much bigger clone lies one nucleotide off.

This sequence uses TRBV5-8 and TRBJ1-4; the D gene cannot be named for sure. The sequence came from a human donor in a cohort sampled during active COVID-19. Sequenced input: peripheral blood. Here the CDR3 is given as CASSLGAEKLFF. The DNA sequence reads TGTGCCAGCAGCTTGGGGGCGGAAAAACTGTTTTTT.